The rows below give T cell receptor beta chains drawn from one sample of a study of cytomegalovirus exposure and HLA in healthy donors. Generated by immunoSEQ multiplex PCR, the TCRdb table keeps only in-frame clones and is missing some. The sample has over 150,000 clones, approximately 80% seen once. Sequencing input: PBMCs. These receptor sequences come from a woman between 35 and 50 years old in good health and CMV-seropositive. The CDR3 runs from the conserved cysteine through the conserved F or W. A D gene is named only where the DNA matches it firmly. A row's size may be missing; if present it is once, few, many or a size class.

TRBV5-1	TRBJ2-1	NA	NA	TGCGCCAGCAGCTTCCCGGGGGAGGAGCAGTTCTTC	CASSFPGEEQFF
TRBV11-2	TRBJ1-2	TRBD1	once	TGTGCCAGCAGCCTCAGACAGGGAAACGGCTACACCTTC	CASSLRQGNGYTF
TRBV5-8	TRBJ2-3	TRBD2	NA	TGTGCCAGCAGCTTCTTCAGCGGGGCCACAGATACGCAGTATTTT	CASSFFSGATDTQYF
TRBV2	TRBJ2-7	NA	NA	TGTGCCAGCAGTGAAAGGTTGGGGCCGTCCTACGAGCAGTACTTC	CASSERLGPSYEQYF
TRBV6-1	TRBJ1-1	NA	NA	TGTGCCAGCAAATGGGGGCAGTTGGGCACTGAAGCTTTCTTT	CASKWGQLGTEAFF
TRBV30	TRBJ2-3	NA	NA	TGTGCCTGGGGGAGGGGGGATACGCAGTATTTT	CAWGRGDTQYF
TRBV2	TRBJ1-2	NA	NA	TGTGCCAGCAGTGCCGGGTCTAACTATGGCTACACCTTC	CASSAGSNYGYTF
TRBV9	TRBJ2-5	NA	NA	TGTGCCAGCAGCGTAACTCCGACGGAGTCCGGGGGGACCCAGTACTTC	CASSVTPTESGGTQYF
TRBV6-5	TRBJ1-1	TRBD1	NA	TGTGCCAGCAGGCCTACAGGGGGCATTGCTGAAGCTTTCTTT	CASRPTGGIAEAFF
TRBV7-2	TRBJ2-6	NA	few	TGTGCCAGCAGCCCCCCCGGAGATGGGGCCAACGTCCTGACTTTC	CASSPPGDGANVLTF
TRBV5-5	TRBJ1-3	TRBD1	NA	TGTGCCAGCAGCCCGGACAGGGGGCTGGATACTGGAAACACCATATATTTT	CASSPDRGLDTGNTIYF
TRBV29-1	TRBJ1-2	NA	NA	TGCAGCGTGGGGGGTTCTGAACAGGCCGACACCTTC	CSVGGSEQADTF
TRBV5-1	TRBJ2-1	NA	few	TGCGCCAGCACCCCCGGTGCAAGCTCCTACAATGAGCAGTTCTTC	CASTPGASSYNEQFF
TRBV5-6	TRBJ1-1	TRBD1	few	TGTGCCAGCAGCTTAGAGGGGGCGTTCGCTGAAGCTTTCTTT	CASSLEGAFAEAFF
TRBV7-9	TRBJ1-2	NA	NA	TGTGCCAGCAGCTTAGCGGGGGGAGATGGCTACACCTTC	CASSLAGGDGYTF
TRBV6-5	TRBJ2-3	TRBD2	NA	TGTGCCAGCAGTAAAAAAGCGGGAGCAGATACGCAGTATTTT	CASSKKAGADTQYF
TRBV5-6	TRBJ1-2	TRBD1	NA	TGTGCCAGCAACCGGGACAGGGATGACTATGGCTACACCTTC	CASNRDRDDYGYTF
TRBV18	TRBJ1-2	NA	once	TGTGCCAGCTCACCAGAACAGAGCTATGGCTACACCTTC	CASSPEQSYGYTF
TRBV18	TRBJ2-7	NA	NA	TGTGCCAGCTCACCAAACAGGGAGGGTTCCGAGCAGTACTTC	CASSPNREGSEQYF
TRBV16	TRBJ2-1	NA	NA	TGTGCCAGCAGCCGAGGTTTTAGCGTGCACAATGAGCAGTTCTTC	CASSRGFSVHNEQFF
TRBV7-2	TRBJ1-1	NA	NA	TGTGCCAGCAGCCCTTATTTGAACACTGAAGCTTTCTTT	CASSPYLNTEAFF
TRBV23-1	TRBJ2-2	TRBD1	few	TGCGCCAGCAGTCAATCGTATAGACAGGGGACCCCCGGGGAGCTGTTTTTT	CASSQSYRQGTPGELFF
TRBV7-2	TRBJ1-2	NA	NA	TGTGCCAGCAGCTTAGATAGGGGGTCTTATGGCTACACCTTC	CASSLDRGSYGYTF
TRBV7-2	TRBJ2-2	NA	NA	TGTGCCAGCAGCTCCTGGGTAGCTGGGACCGGGGAGCTGTTTTTT	CASSSWVAGTGELFF
TRBV10-3	TRBJ2-3	TRBD2	NA	TGTGCCATCAGTGAGCCGTTGAAAGGACTAGCGGTGACTAGCACAGATACGCAGTATTTT	CAISEPLKGLAVTSTDTQYF
TRBV29-1	TRBJ2-2	NA	once	TGCAGCGTTGACGCCGGCAGGGAGGACACCGGGGAGCTGTTTTTT	CSVDAGREDTGELFF